One and the same sample provided the 25 T cell receptor beta chains below, sequenced in a study of blood T cell repertoires in COVID-19. Data came from immunoSEQ multiplex PCR; TCRdb stores just in-frame clones and leaves some out. The data contain hundreds of thousands of clones, approximately 91% of them singletons. Sequenced: peripheral blood. These receptors were obtained from a human donor in a cohort sampled during active COVID-19.

The chain employs TRBV19 and TRBJ1-5, with D possibly being TRBD1 (5 bases). V was pared by 2 bases and J by 8 bases, with 10 bases between. Germline V gives CDR1 LNHDA, CDR2 SQIVND (reference sequence). This CDR3 contains 13 residues. CDR3 loop: CASSIQGTEPQHF. The DNA for the CDR3 is TGTGCCAGTAGTATACAGGGTACTGAGCCCCAGCATTTT.

J is TRBJ1-2 and V is TRBV27; 9 nucleotides line up with TRBD1. This CDR3 spans 18 amino acids. The V and J ends lost 0 bases and 7 bases, in that order; junction bases with no gene match: 15. CDR1 is MNHEY, CDR2 SMNVEV, per germline (reference sequence). The CDR3 region is CASSLSTGQGLIGRGYTF. The CDR3 nucleotides read TGTGCCAGCAGTTTATCGACCGGACAGGGGTTAATCGGGCGTGGCTACACCTTC.

V usage is TRBV7-2 and J usage is TRBJ2-7; TRBD2 might be the D (7 bases). V shed 7 bases and J shed 6 bases, with 16 bases lying between them. Germline V CDR1 and CDR2: SGHTA, FQGNSA. The CDR3 spans 13 residues. CDR3 residues: CASNLGGLSEQYF. CDR3 DNA sequence: TGTGCCAGCAACCTCGGGGGGCTTTCCGAGCAGTACTTC. Drawing the rest from reference TRBV7-2 and TRBJ2-7, the complete variable domain is GAGVSQSPSNKVTEKGKDVELRCDPISGHTALYWYRQSLGQGLEFLIYFQGNSAPDKSGLPSDRFSAERTGGSVSTLTIQRTQQEDSAVYLCASNLGGLSEQYFGPGTRLTVT.

The CDR3 protein is CASSWTANYGYTF. The CDR3 nucleotides read TGTGCCAGCAGTTGGACTGCTAACTATGGCTACACCTTC. The chain employs TRBV28 and TRBJ1-2; no clear D. The CDR3 runs to 13 residues. From germline, CDR1 is MDHEN and CDR2 SYDVKM. With 4 bases removed from V and 0 bases from J, the gap between germline ends came to 6 bases.

This chain uses TRBV6-5 with TRBJ2-7, with D possibly being TRBD2 (6 bases). There are 15 residues in the CDR3. Germline-derived CDR1 and CDR2 are MNHEY and SVGAGI. V was shortened by 0 bases and J by 3 bases, with 12 bases between the two germline ends. This chain's CDR3 is CASSYSWRGYYEQYF. The CDR3 bases are TGTGCCAGCAGTTACTCCTGGCGGGGTTACTACGAGCAGTACTTC.

This chain links TRBV15 with TRBJ2-5, with TRBD2 matching over 8 bases. J was trimmed by 2 bases and V by 8 bases; bases with no gene match: 4. CDR1 LNHNV and CDR2 YYDKDF come from the germline V gene (reference sequence). The CDR3 consists of 13 residues. CDR3: CATLAGGQETQYF. The CDR3 DNA reads as TGTGCCACCTTGGCGGGAGGTCAAGAGACCCAGTACTTC.

The chain employs TRBV9 and TRBJ2-7; 8 bases fit TRBD2. The CDR3 sequence is 15 residues long. Trimming cost V 0 bases and J 2 bases; bases outside gene matches: 4. Germline V gene data show CDR1 as SGDLS and CDR2 as YYNGEE. CDR3 in DNA: TGTGCCAGCAGCGTAGGGCGGGAGGTACCCTACGAGCAGTACTTC. Amino acid sequence: CASSVGREVPYEQYF.

J is TRBJ1-2 and V is TRBV30; possible D gene TRBD1, 5 bases. The V gene's germline CDR1 is GTSNPN and CDR2 SVGIG (reference sequence). The germline V and J ends were trimmed by 4 bases and 4 bases, with 10 bases remaining between them. This CDR3 spans 12 amino acids. The CDR3 loop is CAWNRKGYGYTF. As DNA, the CDR3 is TGTGCCTGGAACAGGAAGGGCTATGGCTACACCTTC.

This clone appeared once. This chain connects TRBV30 to TRBJ1-6; 9 nucleotides agree with TRBD1. The junction had 7 bases not matched to a gene; V was cut back by 3 bases and J by 7 bases. The germline CDR1 and CDR2 sequences are GTSNPN and SVGIG (reference sequence). This CDR3 contains 15 residues. The CDR3 spells CAWRLIGTGNSPLHF. CDR3 nucleotides: TGTGCCTGGAGGCTCATCGGGACAGGGAATTCACCCCTCCACTTT.

This clone was recorded once. This chain uses TRBV4-3 with TRBJ1-1; 7 bases map to TRBD1. CDR1 and CDR2 (germline): LGHNA, YSLEER. CDR3 length: 14 residues. Unmatched junction bases numbered 4, after V lost 2 bases and J lost 4 bases. CDR3 loop: CASSQLTGSTEAFF. DNA of the CDR3: TGCGCCAGCAGCCAACTGACAGGGAGCACTGAAGCTTTCTTT.

V and J are TRBV2 and TRBJ1-1, with 8 bases matching TRBD1. Per the germline V gene, CDR1 is SNHLY and CDR2 is FYNNEI. V gave up 1 base and J gave up 3 bases; unmatched junction bases: 16. The CDR3 sequence is 19 residues long. The CDR3 bases are TGTGCCAGCAGTGAAGAAGGGCCGTTCGCAGGGGGCTTGGACACTGAAGCTTTCTTT. This encodes CASSEEGPFAGGLDTEAFF.

About this clone: Other DNA variants within this sample encode the same CDR3. The rearrangement joins TRBV5-1 to TRBJ2-3; 11 nucleotides align to TRBD2. The V segment lost 3 bases and the J segment 0 bases; nucleotides outside the gene matches: 0. Per germline, CDR1 SGHRS and CDR2 YFSETQ. This CDR3 is 15 amino acids long. CDR3 amino acids: CASSWTSGSTDTQYF. The DNA of the CDR3 is TGCGCCAGCAGCTGGACTAGCGGGAGCACAGATACGCAGTATTTT.

The rearrangement uses TRBV19 and TRBJ1-6; 9 nucleotides match TRBD1. Germline V gene lookup returns CDR1 LNHDA and CDR2 SQIVND (reference sequence). The CDR3 sequence is 13 residues long. V was clipped by 9 bases and J by 10 bases; unmatched bases: 7. The DNA for the CDR3 is TGTGCCAGCCAGACAGGGGGATTCTCACCCCTCCACTTT. Its protein product is CASQTGGFSPLHF. Together with reference TRBV19 and TRBJ1-6, the CDR3 gives the full variable domain: DGGITQSPKYLFRKEGQNVTLSCEQNLNHDAMYWYRQDPGQGLRLIYYSQIVNDFQKGDIAEGYSVSREKKESFPLTVTSAQKNPTAFYLCASQTGGFSPLHFGNGTRLTVT.

This chain joins TRBV4-1 and TRBJ2-1; maybe TRBD2 (6 bases). The germline CDR1 and CDR2 sequences are MGHRA and YSYEKL. V was pared by 6 bases and J by 5 bases, with 17 bases between. The CDR3 sequence is 15 residues long. This chain's CDR3 is CASRQGQRRDNEQFF. As DNA, the CDR3 is TGCGCCAGCAGGCAGGGCCAGCGGAGGGACAATGAGCAGTTCTTC.

The genes are TRBV4-3 and TRBJ2-1; 7 bases map to TRBD1. Losses at the gene ends were 0 bases for V and 7 bases for J; bases not matched to a gene: 9. This CDR3 has 16 amino acids. Germline loops: CDR1 LGHNA, CDR2 YSLEER. CDR3 DNA: TGCGCCAGCAGCCAAGATCGGGCAGGGGGTTTAAATGAGCAGTTCTTC. This codes for CASSQDRAGGLNEQFF.

The chain couples TRBV6-2 or TRBV6-3 to TRBJ1-4; the D is unclear. Germline-derived CDR1 and CDR2 are MNHEY and SVGEGT. The V gene lost 2 bases and the J gene lost 11 bases, with 6 bases spanning the gap. This CDR3 spans 11 amino acids. CDR3: CASSYSSKLFF. For the CDR3, the DNA is TGTGCCAGCAGTTACAGCTCGAAACTGTTTTTT.

V is TRBV7-2 and J is TRBJ1-5; the D gene is possibly TRBD1 (6 bases). The CDR3 covers 15 residues. Germline V gene sequence: CDR1 SGHTA, CDR2 FQGNSA. Trimming removed 5 bases from V and 7 bases from J, with 18 bases in between. CDR3 protein: CASSHGPGDGQPQHF. CDR3 coding DNA: TGTGCCAGCAGCCATGGGCCAGGGGATGGACAGCCCCAGCATTTT.

The CDR3 DNA reads TGTGCCAGCAGTTTTGTCGGGAACACTGAAGCTTTCTTT. Translated, it gives CASSFVGNTEAFF. The genes are TRBV6-5 and TRBJ1-1; no reliable D call. The V gene lost 4 bases and the J gene lost 1 base, with 7 bases spanning the gap. Germline V CDR1 and CDR2: MNHEY, SVGAGI. The CDR3 totals 13 residues.

The chain combines TRBV6-6 with TRBJ2-4; 9 bases are shared with TRBD2. The CDR3 contains 14 residues. The V and J ends lost 6 bases and 5 bases, in that order; junction bases with no gene match: 5. CDR1 MNHNY and CDR2 SVGAGI come from the germline V gene (reference sequence). CDR3: CASRRGLAENIQYF. DNA of the CDR3: TGTGCCAGCAGACGGGGACTAGCAGAAAACATTCAGTACTTC.

This chain joins TRBV15 and TRBJ2-7; 7 nucleotides line up with TRBD1. Germline V CDR1 and CDR2: LNHNV, YYDKDF (reference sequence). Trimming at V came to 1 base and at J to 3 bases, leaving 6 bases not matched to a gene. This CDR3 region has 15 residues. The DNA for the CDR3 is TGTGCCACCAGCAGAGGTGGGACAGTGATCTACGAGCAGTACTTC. Translating it yields CATSRGGTVIYEQYF. Variable domain in full (rest from reference TRBV15 and TRBJ2-7): DAMVIQNPRYQVTQFGKPVTLSCSQTLNHNVMYWYQQKSSQAPKLLFHYYDKDFNNEADTPDNFQSRRPNTSFCFLDIRSPGLGDTAMYLCATSRGGTVIYEQYFGPGTRLTVT.

The chain has TRBV27 and TRBJ2-7; 14 bases align to TRBD2. Germline V CDR1 and CDR2: MNHEY, SMNVEV (reference sequence). The V segment lost 9 bases and the J segment 3 bases; nucleotides outside the gene matches: 16. CDR3 length: 18 amino acids. The CDR3 loop is CASGRGDGGLAGDYEQYF. The CDR3, as DNA: TGTGCCAGTGGACGCGGGGACGGGGGACTAGCGGGAGACTACGAGCAGTACTTC.

The chain uses TRBV5-1 and TRBJ2-5; 11 positions agree with TRBD2. The CDR3 consists of 16 residues. CDR1 is SGHRS, CDR2 YFSETQ, per germline. The J segment lost 5 bases and the V segment lost 4 bases, leaving 10 bases of the junction unmatched. CDR3 protein: CASSKATSGVRETQYF. CDR3 DNA: TGCGCCAGCAGCAAAGCGACTAGCGGGGTCCGGGAGACCCAGTACTTC.

The CDR3 sequence: CASSLQGAAEQYF. The DNA for the CDR3 is TGTGCCAGCAGTTTACAGGGGGCGGCCGAGCAGTACTTC. The rearrangement joins TRBV28 to TRBJ2-7; TRBD1 matches at 8 bases. V shed 2 bases, J shed 6 bases, and the junction held 3 bases outside the gene matches. The CDR3 length is 13 residues. Germline lookup yields CDR1 MDHEN and CDR2 SYDVKM.

This rearrangement joins TRBV18 to TRBJ2-1; 10 bases are a match to TRBD2. The length of the CDR3 is 19 residues. V was clipped by 3 bases and J by 4 bases; unmatched bases: 15. Germline V CDR1 and CDR2: KGHSH, LQKENI. CDR3 nucleotides: TGTGCCAGCTCACCGGAAGCGGGAGGGCCTGTTGTTTCTTACAATGAGCAGTTCTTC. Amino acid sequence: CASSPEAGGPVVSYNEQFF.

Only a few counts were recorded for this clone. CDR3 coding DNA: TGTGCCAGCAGTTCCCCGGGGGTGAACACTGAAGCTTTCTTT. It is translated as CASSSPGVNTEAFF. The genes are TRBV28 and TRBJ1-1, with TRBD1 as a possible D gene (5 bases). Trimming left V 4 bases short and J 0 bases short, with 9 bases between. CDR3 length: 14 residues. In germline, CDR1 is MDHEN, CDR2 SYDVKM.